What follows describes a single TCR beta chain. V was clipped by 4 bases and J by 5 bases, with 19 bases between them. In germline, CDR1 is SGDLS, CDR2 YYNGEE. CDR3 length: 16 amino acids. The source of the sample is a study of blood T cell repertoires in COVID-19. Background on the study: The study drew acute and convalescent COVID-19 samples from the United States, Italy and Spain.

Each participant's cohort was designated according to participant-reported clinical history. For recovered donors of Cohort 3, there were two negative PCRs, clearance, or symptom resolution. As handled by the study authors: Amplification with reference gene primers provided the estimates of nucleated cell counts. The method was immunoSEQ multiplex PCR; TCRdb's version includes in-frame clones alone and lacks a portion of them. D and trimming come from the DNA, and the V and J calls and clone size come from that table. This table holds a few hundred thousand clones, approximately 83% found once. The clonotype was recovered from a man aged 25 to 40 who had recovered from COVID-19. V and J are TRBV9 and TRBJ2-1, with D perhaps TRBD2 (6 bases). Sample: PBMCs or T cells enriched from blood (not recorded which). DNA for the CDR3: TGTGCCAGCAGCACCCTTGTCGGGGGTTCCCACAATGAGCAGTTCTTC. Translation gives CASSTLVGGSHNEQFF.